Listed below are T cell receptor beta chains from one sample, sequenced in a study of blood T cell repertoires in COVID-19. Measured with immunoSEQ multiplex PCR; TCRdb has only the in-frame clones, and not every one. This sample has approximately 73,000 clones, with about 80% found just once. Material: peripheral blood. The receptors were sampled from a woman in her 70s with acute or convalescent COVID-19. Both conserved end residues are part of each CDR3. The D gene is left open where the match is weak. Clone size is given for some rows only: seen once, a few or many times, or a class if the clone is expanded.

V	size	D	J	CDR3	DNA
TRBV7-9	few	NA	TRBJ1-6	CASSSSSYNSPLHF	TGTGCCAGCAGTAGTAGCTCCTATAATTCACCCCTCCACTTT
TRBV5-1	NA	TRBD1	TRBJ1-1	CASSLRQGSENTEAFF	TGCGCCAGCAGCTTACGACAGGGTAGTGAGAACACTGAAGCTTTCTTT
TRBV29-1	NA	TRBD1	TRBJ1-3	CSVVAGGGNTIYF	TGCAGCGTTGTGGCAGGGGGCGGAAACACCATATATTTT
TRBV11-3	few	TRBD1	TRBJ2-1	CASSLIGTANNEQFF	TGTGCCAGCAGCCTCATCGGGACAGCCAACAATGAGCAGTTCTTC
TRBV2	NA	NA	TRBJ2-2	CASQPGGRIGGELFF	TGTGCCAGCCAACCTGGGGGGAGAATTGGCGGGGAGCTGTTTTTT
TRBV20-1	few	NA	TRBJ1-2	CSASGLTTNYGYTF	TGCAGTGCTAGTGGGCTAACTACTAACTATGGCTACACCTTC
TRBV7-2	NA	TRBD1	TRBJ2-1	CASSSQAGGNEQFF	TGTGCCAGCAGCTCCCAGGCAGGGGGCAATGAGCAGTTCTTC
TRBV24-1	NA	NA	TRBJ2-3	CATSDPGHGTQYF	TGTGCCACCAGTGATCCGGGACACGGAACGCAGTATTTT
TRBV7-9	NA	NA	TRBJ2-7	CASSYRGISDEQYF	TGTGCCAGCAGCTATCGGGGGATCTCAGACGAGCAGTACTTC
TRBV3-1/TRBV3-2	NA	TRBD1	TRBJ1-4	CASSLDRGGEKLFF	TGTGCCAGCAGCCTCGACAGGGGAGGTGAAAAACTGTTTTTT
TRBV5-1	NA	NA	TRBJ2-5	CASSSRVVETQYF	TGCGCCAGCAGCTCCCGGGTGGTTGAGACCCAGTACTTC
TRBV5-1	once	NA	TRBJ2-5	CASKGSGETQYF	TGCGCCAGCAAGGGGTCCGGGGAGACCCAGTACTTC
TRBV4-1	NA	NA	TRBJ2-5	CASSQGLQETQYF	TGCGCCAGCAGCCAAGGGCTCCAAGAGACCCAGTACTTC
TRBV30	NA	TRBD2	TRBJ2-4	CAWRGGGLAKNIQYF	TGTGCCTGGAGAGGCGGGGGGCTAGCCAAAAACATTCAGTACTTC
TRBV10-2	few	TRBD2	TRBJ2-1	CASGLAGGPYNEQFF	TGCGCCAGCGGCCTAGCGGGGGGGCCGTACAATGAGCAGTTCTTC
TRBV28	once	TRBD1	TRBJ1-6	CASTLDRGNSPLHF	TGTGCCAGTACTTTGGACAGGGGGAATTCACCCCTCCACTTT
TRBV6-2/TRBV6-3	NA	NA	TRBJ2-1	CASSFTVYNEQFF	TGTGCCAGCAGTTTTACAGTCTACAATGAGCAGTTCTTC
TRBV18	NA	NA	TRBJ2-7	CASSPGGGSYEQYF	TGTGCCAGCTCCCCGGGGGGCGGATCCTACGAGCAGTACTTC
TRBV9	NA	TRBD1	TRBJ2-1	CASSAMGGTGVWNEQFF	TGTGCCAGCAGTGCCATGGGAGGGACAGGGGTTTGGAATGAGCAGTTCTTC
TRBV16	NA	NA	TRBJ2-1	CASSQTDKGSNEQFF	TGTGCCAGCAGCCAAACGGATAAGGGGTCGAATGAGCAGTTCTTC
TRBV19	NA	TRBD1	TRBJ1-6	CASSTGVNSPLHF	TGTGCCAGTTCGACAGGGGTGAATTCACCCCTCCACTTT
TRBV7-9	NA	NA	TRBJ2-7	CASSPTAYEQYF	TGTGCCAGCAGCCCTACGGCCTACGAGCAGTACTTC
TRBV11-2	NA	TRBD2	TRBJ2-3	CASSLGDSGGLTDTQYF	TGTGCCAGCAGCTTAGGTGACAGCGGGGGGCTCACAGATACGCAGTATTTT
TRBV19	NA	NA	TRBJ2-7	CASSIDPFSEQYF	TGTGCCAGTAGTATAGATCCATTTAGTGAGCAGTACTTC
TRBV10-3	NA	TRBD2	TRBJ2-1	CAISEPRGGRDNEQFF	TGTGCCATCAGTGAGCCCCGGGGGGGGCGGGACAATGAGCAGTTCTTC
TRBV3-1/TRBV3-2	NA	TRBD1	TRBJ1-4	CASSPTGATNEKLFF	TGTGCCAGCAGCCCTACAGGGGCCACTAATGAAAAACTGTTTTTT
TRBV28	NA	NA	TRBJ1-2	CASSSPARFNYGYTF	TGTGCCAGCAGTTCTCCGGCCAGGTTTAACTATGGCTACACCTTC
TRBV3-1/TRBV3-2	NA	NA	TRBJ1-2	CASSQGRGDIYGYTF	TGTGCCAGCAGCCAAGGCCGGGGGGACATATATGGCTACACCTTC
TRBV19	NA	NA	TRBJ1-2	CASSPTLDRGYTF	TGTGCCAGTAGTCCGACTCTCGACCGGGGCTACACCTTC
TRBV5-1	NA	TRBD2	TRBJ2-3	CASRASGGAGTDTQYF	TGCGCCAGCAGGGCTAGCGGGGGGGCCGGCACAGATACGCAGTATTTT
TRBV2	NA	TRBD2	TRBJ2-5	CASSSSVRASGKGETQYF	TGTGCCAGCAGTTCAAGCGTCCGGGCTAGCGGGAAAGGGGAGACCCAGTACTTC
TRBV19	once	TRBD1	TRBJ1-5	CASRDRTEPQHF	TGTGCCAGTAGGGACAGGACAGAGCCCCAGCATTTT
TRBV4-3	NA	TRBD1	TRBJ1-6	CASSQDRGDSNNSPLHF	TGCGCCAGCAGCCAAGATCGAGGGGACAGTAATAATTCACCCCTCCACTTT
TRBV5-1	NA	TRBD1	TRBJ2-3	CASSWTGSDTQYF	TGCGCCAGCAGCTGGACAGGATCAGATACGCAGTATTTT
TRBV7-9	NA	TRBD1	TRBJ1-5	CASSPTGDQPQHF	TGTGCCAGCAGCCCCACAGGGGATCAGCCCCAGCATTTT
TRBV6-4	NA	NA	TRBJ1-1	CASSADRENTEAFF	TGTGCCAGCAGTGCGGACAGAGAGAACACTGAAGCTTTCTTT
TRBV15	NA	NA	TRBJ2-5	CATSRATGLQETQYF	TGTGCCACCAGCAGAGCCACAGGGCTCCAAGAGACCCAGTACTTC
TRBV19	NA	NA	TRBJ2-1	CASQIPGLSLPVYNEQFF	TGTGCCAGTCAGATCCCGGGACTCTCTCTACCGGTGTACAATGAGCAGTTCTTC
TRBV2	NA	TRBD1	TRBJ1-4	CASSEQGGSDEKLFF	TGTGCCAGCAGTGAGCAAGGGGGCTCCGATGAAAAACTGTTTTTT
TRBV28	NA	NA	TRBJ1-4	CASTPHRRGEKLFF	TGTGCCAGCACCCCACATAGAAGGGGTGAAAAACTGTTTTTT
TRBV30	NA	NA	TRBJ1-2	CAWSGPAGTTFYGYTF	TGTGCCTGGAGCGGACCGGCCGGGACAACTTTTTATGGCTACACCTTC
TRBV6-5	NA	TRBD1	TRBJ2-2	CASSYLQGGKGELFF	TGTGCCAGCAGTTACTTACAGGGGGGAAAAGGGGAGCTGTTTTTT
TRBV29-1	NA	NA	TRBJ2-1	CSLGSTGEQFF	TGCAGCCTCGGGTCGACGGGTGAGCAGTTCTTC
TRBV7-2	NA	TRBD1	TRBJ2-4	CASSGQGATAKNIQYF	TGTGCCAGCAGCGGACAGGGGGCAACGGCCAAAAACATTCAGTACTTC
TRBV14	NA	NA	TRBJ2-1	CASSHSRGEQFF	TGTGCCAGCAGCCATAGTAGGGGTGAGCAGTTCTTC
TRBV13	NA	TRBD2	TRBJ2-3	CASSLGSSGISDTQYF	TGTGCCAGCAGCTTAGGCTCCAGCGGGATCTCAGATACGCAGTATTTT
TRBV7-9	NA	TRBD2	TRBJ2-3	CASSPSPSGGASDTQYF	TGTGCCAGCAGCCCGAGCCCTAGCGGGGGGGCCTCGGATACGCAGTATTTT
TRBV5-1	once	TRBD1	TRBJ2-1	CASSSSGQGFNEQFF	TGCGCCAGCAGCTCCTCGGGACAGGGTTTCAATGAGCAGTTCTTC
TRBV24-1	NA	NA	TRBJ2-5	CATSDLRDRAGETQYF	TGTGCCACCAGTGATTTGCGAGACAGGGCGGGGGAGACCCAGTACTTC
TRBV7-9	NA	NA	TRBJ1-2	CASSSSTGGYTF	TGTGCCAGCAGCTCCAGTACGGGTGGCTACACCTTC